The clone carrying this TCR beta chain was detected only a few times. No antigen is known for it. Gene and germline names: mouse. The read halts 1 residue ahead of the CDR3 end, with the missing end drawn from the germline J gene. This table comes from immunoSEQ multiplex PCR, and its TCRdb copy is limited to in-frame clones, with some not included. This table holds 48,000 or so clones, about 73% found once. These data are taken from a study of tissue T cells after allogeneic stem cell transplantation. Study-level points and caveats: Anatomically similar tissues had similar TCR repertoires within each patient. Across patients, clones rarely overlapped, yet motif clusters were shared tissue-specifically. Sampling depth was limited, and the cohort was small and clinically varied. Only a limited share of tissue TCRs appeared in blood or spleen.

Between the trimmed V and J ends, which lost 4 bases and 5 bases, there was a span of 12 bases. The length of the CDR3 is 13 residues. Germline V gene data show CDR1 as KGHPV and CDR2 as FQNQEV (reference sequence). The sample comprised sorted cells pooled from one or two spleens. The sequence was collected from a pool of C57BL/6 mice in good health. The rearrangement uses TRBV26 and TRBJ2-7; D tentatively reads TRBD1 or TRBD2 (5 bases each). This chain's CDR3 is CASSRGARDEQYF. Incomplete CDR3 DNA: TGTGCCAGCAGTCGAGGGGCGCGAGATGAACAGTAC.